This T cell receptor (beta chain) stems from a study of cytomegalovirus exposure and HLA in healthy donors. The sample holds one count of this clone. Its antigen is currently unknown. Libraries were prepared by immunoSEQ multiplex PCR; TCRdb keeps only in-frame clonotypes and omits some of them. Among approximately 130,000 clones listed, over 85% were seen once. Whole-study results and caveats: Most TCR sequences were uncommon, yet certain public TCRs appeared in many donors. The tendency of first-cohort TCR clusters to co-occur in the 110 or so validation repertoires emerged from a later analysis.

The germline CDR1 and CDR2 sequences are SGHDT and YYEEEE. The CDR3 extends over 16 amino acids. Trimming cost V 4 bases and J 8 bases; bases outside gene matches: 10. The V gene is TRBV5-6, the J gene TRBJ1-4; 11 bases fit TRBD1. The material sequenced was PBMCs. The source of this sequence is a woman between 18 and 30 years old in good health and CMV-seronegative. CDR3 amino acids: CASSLGQGVAREKLFF. DNA of the CDR3: TGTGCCAGCAGCCTGGGACAGGGGGTAGCACGGGAAAAACTGTTTTTT.